Following are 25 T cell receptor beta chains from one sample sequenced in a study of post-analysis software for immune sequencing data. The authors incorporated unique molecular identifiers into the TCR beta cDNA libraries. TCRdb fed the PCR reads into MiXCR, producing one record per CDR3 protein. The data show fewer than 600,000 distinct CDR3 sequences, less than 45% seen once. Their antigens remain unidentified. Study findings and constraints: Patients carried a handful of TRBV segments more frequently than controls did, and TRBV5-6, TRBV5-1 and TRBV20-1 were among them.

Sequenced: blood. All receptors come from a girl aged 10 to 17 with multiple sclerosis.

The rearrangement uses TRBV6-6 and TRBJ1-1; a weak D match, TRBD1 (5 bases). V was pared by 2 bases and J by 1 base, with 17 bases between. The CDR3 is made up of 17 amino acids. Per the germline V gene, CDR1 is MNHNY and CDR2 is SVGAGI (reference sequence). CDR3 sequence (DNA): TGTGCCAGCAGTTACGCGGCCCACGGACAAGGGAACACTGAAGCTTTCTTT. Amino acid sequence: CASSYAAHGQGNTEAFF.

This clonotype has only one observation. This chain joins TRBV7-2 and TRBJ2-1, with D unclear. Looked up from germline, CDR1 is SGHTA and CDR2 is FQGNSA. CDR3 length: 12 residues. Trimming took 5 bases from V and 10 from J, leaving 12 bases between them. For the CDR3, the DNA is TGTGCCAGCAGCGTGAAGTCGGGCGAGCAGTTCTTC. Its protein is CASSVKSGEQFF. Complete variable domain (other parts from reference TRBV7-2 and TRBJ2-1): GAGVSQSPSNKVTEKGKDVELRCDPISGHTALYWYRQSLGQGLEFLIYFQGNSAPDKSGLPSDRFSAERTGGSVSTLTIQRTQQEDSAVYLCASSVKSGEQFFGPGTRLTVL.

The chain links TRBV5-1 to TRBJ2-1; D tentatively fits TRBD1 or TRBD2 (5 bases each). The germline V gene encodes CDR1 SGHRS and CDR2 YFSETQ. The V and J ends lost 1 base and 1 base respectively, with 9 bases between them. CDR3 length: 15 amino acids. Written as DNA, the CDR3 is TGCGCCAGCAGCTTGCAGGGAGTATCCTACAATGAGCAGTTCTTC. Translation gives CASSLQGVSYNEQFF.

J is TRBJ1-6 and V is TRBV2, with D perhaps matching TRBD1 (6 bases). Germline V gene lookup returns CDR1 SNHLY and CDR2 FYNNEI. Trimming shortened V by 7 bases and J by 6 bases, and 13 bases separated the two germline ends. The CDR3 has 14 amino acids. The CDR3 reads CASTSGDLNSPLHF. The CDR3 DNA follows: TGTGCCAGCACATCAGGGGACCTTAATTCACCCCTCCACTTT.

This rearrangement joins TRBV5-1 to TRBJ1-4; D is unresolved. This CDR3 has 15 residues. Germline assignment: CDR1 SGHRS and CDR2 YFSETQ. With 6 bases removed from V and 8 bases from J, the gap between germline ends came to 20 bases. The chain's CDR3 is CASTHGRRGEEKLFF. In DNA, the CDR3 is TGCGCCAGCACCCATGGACGGCGTGGAGAAGAAAAACTGTTTTTT.

In DNA form, the CDR3 reads TGTGCCAGCAGTTACAGGGGCGGGACTAGCGGTCCGGACTACGAGCAGTACTTC. This translates into CASSYRGGTSGPDYEQYF. The chain carries TRBV6-5 and TRBJ2-7; 11 bases fit TRBD2. Germline V lookup: CDR1 MNHEY, CDR2 SVGAGI. Trimming at V came to 2 bases and at J to 3 bases, leaving 12 bases not matched to a gene. The CDR3 length is 18 residues.

This chain links TRBV5-1 with TRBJ2-5, with 12 positions matching TRBD2. The ends lost 4 bases at V and 5 bases at J; junction bases unmatched: 9. CDR1 and CDR2 (germline): SGHRS, YFSETQ. CDR3 length equals 16 residues. CDR3 nucleotides: TGCGCCAGCAGCACCTCGACTAGCGGGAGCGGGGAGACCCAGTACTTC. Translated, it gives CASSTSTSGSGETQYF. Drawing the rest from reference TRBV5-1 and TRBJ2-5, the complete variable domain is KAGVTQTPRYLIKTRGQQVTLSCSPISGHRSVSWYQQTPGQGLQFLFEYFSETQRNKGNFPGRFSGRQFSNSRSEMNVSTLELGDSALYLCASSTSTSGSGETQYFGPGTRLLVL.

The V and J genes are TRBV7-3 and TRBJ2-3; 11 bases agree with TRBD2. J gave up 0 bases and V 6 bases, and 17 bases lay outside the gene matches. This CDR3 has 20 amino acids. Per the germline V gene, CDR1 is SGHTA and CDR2 is FQGTGA. The CDR3 nucleotides read TGTGCCAGCAGACCAAGACTAGCGGGACACAAATACCTTAGCACAGATACGCAGTATTTT. Protein: CASRPRLAGHKYLSTDTQYF.

The V call is TRBV12-3 or TRBV12-4, the J call TRBJ1-1; 9 bases line up with TRBD1. The V and J ends lost 6 bases and 4 bases, in that order; junction bases with no gene match: 12. This CDR3 comprises 16 residues. The DNA for the CDR3 is TGTGCCAGCAGCCAAGGGACAGGGAACGGCTTCACTGAAGCTTTCTTT. Protein sequence: CASSQGTGNGFTEAFF.

V is TRBV9 and J is TRBJ2-1; 11 bases are shared with TRBD2. This CDR3 spans 17 amino acids. Looked up from germline, CDR1 is SGDLS and CDR2 is YYNGEE. The V segment lost 0 bases and the J segment 6 bases; nucleotides outside the gene matches: 8. The CDR3 sequence: CASSVALLAGGPNEQFF. In nucleotides, the CDR3 is TGTGCCAGCAGCGTAGCCCTCCTAGCGGGAGGCCCCAATGAGCAGTTCTTC.

This clonotype was observed a handful of times. The CDR3 sequence is CASSDIENQPQHF. The CDR3 region has the DNA TGCGCCAGCAGTGACATCGAGAATCAGCCCCAGCATTTT. The chain couples TRBV10-2 to TRBJ1-5; D gene unclear. The CDR3 totals 13 residues. Germline CDR1 and CDR2: WSHSY and SAAADI. Trimming pared 3 bases from V and 4 bases from J, leaving 7 bases between.

CDR3 in DNA: TGTGCCAGCAGCCCCATCAGGGGGGCGGGTGAAAAACTGTTTTTT. Protein: CASSPIRGAGEKLFF. This rearrangement joins TRBV7-9 to TRBJ1-4, with 7 nucleotides matching TRBD1. CDR1 and CDR2 from the germline V gene are SEHNR and FQNEAQ (reference sequence). The CDR3 has 15 residues. Trimming at V came to 5 bases and at J to 7 bases, leaving 10 bases not matched to a gene.

Points on this clonotype: A junction end diverges from the germline sequence, so it may reflect a read error. This chain joins TRBV4-1 and TRBJ2-2; TRBD1 or TRBD2 may be the D gene (5 bases each). The CDR3 loop spans 12 amino acids. Germline lookup yields CDR1 MGHRA and CDR2 YSYEKL. CDR3 bases: TGCGCCAGCAGCCCGGGGACCGGGGAGCGGTTTTTT. It codes for CASSPGTGERFF.

This clonotype was recorded many times. V is TRBV20-1 and J is TRBJ2-5; a weak D match, TRBD1 (6 bases). Looked up from germline, CDR1 is DFQATT and CDR2 is SNEGSKA (reference sequence). The V and J ends lost 3 bases and 5 bases respectively, with 16 bases between them. The CDR3 extends over 14 amino acids. CDR3 sequence reads: CSARVQGTRETQYF. The CDR3 DNA follows: TGCAGTGCTAGGGTACAGGGAACCCGGGAGACCCAGTACTTC.

The chain is built from TRBV7-9 and TRBJ2-1, with 11 positions matching TRBD2. The V gene's germline CDR1 is SEHNR and CDR2 FQNEAQ (reference sequence). Losses at the gene ends were 5 bases for V and 12 bases for J; bases not matched to a gene: 9. CDR3 size: 14 residues. The CDR3 here is CASSGSGREDGQFF. CDR3 nucleotide sequence: TGTGCCAGCAGCGGTAGCGGGAGGGAGGATGGGCAGTTCTTC.

This clonotype turned up a few times. The genes are TRBV28 and TRBJ1-2; 10 bases are a match to TRBD1. Germline CDR1 reads MDHEN; CDR2 reads SYDVKM. Trimming took 7 bases from V and 8 from J; bases not matched to a gene: 7. The CDR3 is 13 amino acids. The DNA for the CDR3 is TGTGCCAGCATCCCGGGACAGGGGAAAGGCTACACCTTC. It codes for CASIPGQGKGYTF.

This clonotype was counted a few times. The chain employs TRBV5-1 and TRBJ2-1, with TRBD2 as a possible D gene (6 bases). This CDR3 comprises 17 residues. V gave up 2 bases and J gave up 3 bases, with 18 bases separating them. Germline CDR1 reads SGHRS; CDR2 reads YFSETQ. This chain's CDR3 is CASSFPPGGADYNEQFF. Written as DNA, the CDR3 is TGCGCCAGCAGCTTCCCGCCCGGCGGGGCCGACTACAATGAGCAGTTCTTC.

CDR3 sequence (DNA): TGTGCCACCAGCAGAGGGAAAACTTACGAGCAGTACTTC. Amino acids: CATSRGKTYEQYF. The chain combines TRBV15 with TRBJ2-7; D not certain. This CDR3 has 13 residues. The V and J ends lost 1 base and 4 bases respectively, with 8 bases between them. CDR1 is LNHNV and CDR2 is YYDKDF in the germline V gene (reference sequence).

A few counts support this clonotype. The chain links TRBV6-1 to TRBJ2-1; TRBD2 agrees at 10 bases. The CDR3 sequence is 14 residues long. V shed 5 bases, J shed 7 bases, and the junction held 5 bases outside the gene matches. Per the germline V gene, CDR1 is MNHNS and CDR2 is SASEGT. CDR3 sequence reads: CASSHLAGANEQFF. The CDR3 DNA reads as TGTGCCAGCAGTCATCTAGCGGGAGCAAATGAGCAGTTCTTC.

This clonotype has a handful of counts. This chain joins TRBV7-2 and TRBJ2-3, with 7 bases aligning to TRBD2. J gave up 1 base and V 0 bases, and 7 bases lay outside the gene matches. Germline V gene data show CDR1 as SGHTA and CDR2 as FQGNSA. The CDR3 runs to 17 residues. CDR3 in amino acids: CASSLAGRRGGTDTQYF. Here the CDR3 DNA reads TGTGCCAGCAGCTTAGCCGGGAGGAGGGGAGGCACAGATACGCAGTATTTT.

This clonotype was counted only a few times. This chain connects TRBV25-1 to TRBJ2-7; possible D gene TRBD1, 5 bases. V lost 6 bases and J 5 bases, leaving 17 bases between the germline ends. CDR3 size: 14 residues. Germline values: CDR1 MGHDK, CDR2 SYGVNS. This CDR3 is CASSRVGSVDEQYF. CDR3 in DNA: TGTGCCAGCAGCAGGGTTGGATCTGTTGACGAGCAGTACTTC.

V and J are TRBV6-5 and TRBJ2-1, with 14 bases aligning to TRBD2. The CDR3 extends over 15 amino acids. Germline-derived CDR1 and CDR2 are MNHEY and SVGAGI. V lost 7 bases to trimming and J lost 7 bases; unmatched junction nucleotides: 6. The CDR3 DNA follows: TGTGCCAGCAACGGACTAGCGGGAGGCCTAAATGAGCAGTTCTTC. It codes for CASNGLAGGLNEQFF.

The chain couples TRBV27 to TRBJ2-7, with 11 bases identical to TRBD2. V gave up 5 bases and J gave up 2 bases; unmatched junction bases: 5. The germline V gene encodes CDR1 MNHEY and CDR2 SMNVEV (reference sequence). The CDR3 totals 15 residues. CDR3 sequence reads: CASSEISGRAYEQYF. CDR3 DNA sequence: TGTGCCAGCAGTGAAATTAGCGGGAGGGCCTACGAGCAGTACTTC.

The chain employs TRBV6-5 and TRBJ2-1; D is uncertain. The CDR3 is made up of 14 amino acids. CDR1 is MNHEY and CDR2 is SVGAGI in the germline V gene. Deletions cut 0 bases from V and 10 bases from J, with 13 bases between. The CDR3 DNA is TGTGCCAGCAGTTACTCGATAAAAGGAGAAGAGCAGTTCTTC. It encodes CASSYSIKGEEQFF.

The chain links TRBV12-3 or TRBV12-4 to TRBJ1-6, with D uncertain. V was clipped by 6 bases and J by 10 bases, with 16 bases between them. The CDR3 runs 14 residues. The CDR3 region is CASSHGRPLSPLHF. CDR3 DNA: TGTGCCAGCAGCCACGGACGGCCCTTATCACCCCTCCACTTT.